A single sample is the source of the 9 T cell receptor beta chains below, sequenced in a study of OX40 agonist ivuxolimab in advanced cancers. Clones were read by immunoSEQ multiplex PCR, and TCRdb kept only the in-frame ones, dropping some. The sample shows some 72,000 clones, around 92% of them seen only once. The sample consisted of CD4+ or CD8+ T cells sorted from blood, taken in a trial of the OX40 agonist ivuxolimab. These receptor sequences come from an adult with an advanced solid tumor such as melanoma, head and neck, liver or kidney cancer.

The count of this clone is one. This rearrangement joins TRBV7-2 to TRBJ1-2; 7 nucleotides align to TRBD1. J was trimmed by 2 bases and V by 5 bases; bases with no gene match: 2. The V gene's germline CDR1 is SGHTA and CDR2 FQGNSA. The CDR3 spans 13 residues. The CDR3 here is CASSTDRNYGYTF. The CDR3 DNA sequence: TGTGCCAGCAGCACGGACAGGAACTATGGCTACACCTTC.

In DNA form, the CDR3 reads TGTGCCAGCAGCAAGGACTGTGGGTTGGGCCGTCTGGTGCAGTACTTC. Its protein product is CASSKDCGLGRLVQYF. V and J are TRBV21-1 and TRBJ2-7; TRBD2 reflects the table's D call only, with no check against the DNA. TRBV21-1 is shown as a pseudogene. The length of the CDR3 is 16 residues.

J is TRBJ2-7 and V is TRBV5-1; tentatively, D is TRBD2 (6 bases). Germline lookup yields CDR1 SGHRS and CDR2 YFSETQ. Trimming left V 4 bases short and J 6 bases short, with 17 bases between. This CDR3 contains 14 residues. The CDR3 is CASSPPGARIEQYF. CDR3 DNA: TGCGCCAGCAGCCCCCCGGGAGCAAGAATCGAGCAGTACTTC. Full variable domain (rest looked up from reference TRBV5-1 and TRBJ2-7): KAGVTQTPRYLIKTRGQQVTLSCSPISGHRSVSWYQQTPGQGLQFLFEYFSETQRNKGNFPGRFSGRQFSNSRSEMNVSTLELGDSALYLCASSPPGARIEQYFGPGTRLTVT.

This chain joins TRBV6-5 and TRBJ1-1, with D hard to call. V lost 3 bases to trimming and J lost 5 bases, with 13 bases between them. CDR1 is MNHEY and CDR2 is SVGAGI in the germline V gene. This CDR3 is 14 amino acids long. The chain's CDR3 is CASSYDVWATEAFF. The CDR3 DNA is TGTGCCAGCAGTTATGATGTGTGGGCGACTGAAGCTTTCTTT.

The rearrangement links TRBV5-4 to TRBJ1-1; 10 bases fit TRBD1. V dropped 0 bases and J dropped 6; count of bases not matched to a gene: 8. Germline-derived CDR1 and CDR2 are SGHNT and YYREEE (reference sequence). This CDR3 has 16 amino acids. The CDR3: CASSLAGTGDRSEAFF. Written as DNA, the CDR3 is TGTGCCAGCAGCTTGGCCGGGACAGGGGACCGGTCTGAAGCTTTCTTT.

This chain uses TRBV7-2 with TRBJ2-2; 13 bases map to TRBD2. Germline lookup yields CDR1 SGHTA and CDR2 FQGNSA. V gave up 5 bases and J gave up 6 bases; unmatched junction bases: 3. The length of the CDR3 is 15 residues. CDR3 in DNA: TGTGCCAGCAGCAGGACTAGCGGGAGTCCCGGGGAGCTGTTTTTT. Its translation: CASSRTSGSPGELFF. Combining the CDR3 with reference TRBV7-2 and TRBJ2-2 gives the whole variable domain GAGVSQSPSNKVTEKGKDVELRCDPISGHTALYWYRQSLGQGLEFLIYFQGNSAPDKSGLPSDRFSAERTGGSVSTLTIQRTQQEDSAVYLCASSRTSGSPGELFFGEGSRLTVL.

The chain's CDR3 is CASRAVDSYTF. DNA of the CDR3: TGCGCCAGCAGGGCCGTCGATAGCTACACCTTC. This rearrangement joins TRBV5-1 to TRBJ1-2, with D unresolved. Between the trimmed V and J ends, which lost 5 bases and 9 bases, there was a span of 11 bases. The CDR3 sequence is 11 residues long. Per the germline V gene, CDR1 is SGHRS and CDR2 is YFSETQ.

The chain links TRBV6-6 to TRBJ1-5; D gene uncertain. V was trimmed by 5 bases and J by 7 bases, leaving 12 bases between them. CDR1 and CDR2 from the germline V gene are MNHNY and SVGAGI (reference sequence). The CDR3 runs 13 residues. This CDR3 is CASSALEAQPQHF. The DNA for the CDR3 is TGTGCCAGCAGTGCCCTGGAGGCCCAGCCCCAGCATTTT.

The chain has TRBV7-2 and TRBJ2-7, with 8 nucleotides matching TRBD2. CDR1 and CDR2 from the germline V gene are SGHTA and FQGNSA. The length of the CDR3 is 15 residues. Unmatched junction bases numbered 5, after V lost 4 bases and J lost 0 bases. CDR3 DNA sequence: TGTGCCAGCAGCTCCTTAGCGGGAAACTCCTACGAGCAGTACTTC. This gives the protein CASSSLAGNSYEQYF.